This is a list of T cell receptor beta chains from one sample in a study of neurological immune-mediated disorders. TCRdb reprocessed the 5' RACE reads with MiXCR, giving one entry per CDR3 protein. The sample comprises nearly 60,000 distinct CDR3 sequences, around 3.4% of which are singletons, and about 7% rests with the top ten. The sample comprised PBMCs. The receptors stem from an older woman with multiple sclerosis. Each CDR3 is given with its conserved first and last residue. Fields, in order: J gene, V gene, clone size, D gene, CDR3 protein, CDR3 DNA. The D gene is left open where the match is weak. A row's size may be missing; if present it is once, few, many or a size class.

>TRBJ1-1|TRBV5-1|few|.
CASSLSGVGEAFF
TGCGCCAGCAGCTTGTCCGGGGTTGGTGAAGCTTTCTTT
>TRBJ2-3|TRBV5-1|many|.
CASSWRNTQYF
TGCGCCAGCAGCTGGCGAAATACGCAGTATTTT
>TRBJ2-3|TRBV6-4|many|TRBD1
CASSDSVGGQGADTQYF
TGTGCCAGCAGTGACTCGGTGGGAGGACAGGGGGCGGATACGCAGTATTTT
>TRBJ1-1|TRBV12-3/TRBV12-4|medium-sized|.
CASSLVNTEAFF
TGTGCCAGCAGTTTGGTGAACACTGAAGCTTTCTTT
>TRBJ2-7|TRBV5-1|many|.
CASTGASEQYF
TGCGCCAGCACCGGAGCGAGCGAGCAGTACTTC
>TRBJ2-5|TRBV20-1|many|TRBD2
CSARDPAGGSETQYF
TGCAGTGCTAGAGATCCGGCGGGGGGAAGTGAGACCCAGTACTTC
>TRBJ2-3|TRBV10-3|many|TRBD1
CALGTGGSDGTQYF
TGTGCCTTAGGGACAGGCGGGTCGGACGGTACGCAGTATTTT
>TRBJ2-7|TRBV5-1|.|.
CASSQQGSSYEQYF
TGCGCCAGCAGCCAGCAGGGGAGCTCCTACGAGCAGTACTTC
>TRBJ2-3|TRBV28|many|TRBD1
CASSLDRLDTQYF
TGTGCCAGCAGTTTGGACAGGCTAGATACGCAGTATTTT
>TRBJ1-2|TRBV29-1|.|.
CSARGLGYGYTF
TGCAGCGCGCGGGGGCTCGGCTATGGCTACACCTTC
>TRBJ2-3|TRBV5-1|many|.
CASSLEALARTDTQYF
TGCGCCAGCAGCTTGGAGGCTCTAGCCCGCACAGATACGCAGTATTTT
>TRBJ1-2|TRBV19|many|TRBD1
CASRSRDRVVGYTF
TGTGCCAGTAGAAGCCGGGACAGGGTAGTCGGCTACACCTTC
>TRBJ2-1|TRBV6-2/TRBV6-3|many|TRBD2
CASSGLAGDPGEQFF
TGTGCCAGCAGTGGTCTAGCGGGAGACCCAGGAGAGCAGTTCTTC
>TRBJ2-7|TRBV20-1|few|.
CSAVRARYEQYF
TGCAGTGCCGTAAGGGCCCGCTACGAGCAGTACTTC
>TRBJ2-3|TRBV4-1|many|.
CASSHARAGGDTQYF
TGCGCCAGCAGCCATGCCAGGGCCGGGGGAGATACGCAGTATTTT
>TRBJ1-4|TRBV5-1|many|.
CASSLTALNEKLFF
TGCGCCAGCAGCTTGACAGCACTTAATGAAAAACTGTTTTTT
>TRBJ2-5|TRBV7-8|many|.
CASSFRRGQGFRETQYF
TGTGCCAGCAGCTTTAGGAGGGGGCAGGGGTTTAGGGAGACCCAGTACTTC
>TRBJ2-4|TRBV27|many|TRBD1
CASSSTGRLTTKNIQYF
TGTGCCAGCAGTTCGACAGGGCGCCTAACCACCAAAAACATTCAGTACTTC
>TRBJ2-5|TRBV2|many|.
CASSEQGGRWAQYF
TGTGCCAGCAGTGAGCAGGGGGGTCGGTGGGCCCAGTACTTC
>TRBJ1-2|TRBV9|many|TRBD1
CASSVGTGDYGYTF
TGTGCCAGCAGCGTAGGGACAGGGGACTATGGCTACACCTTC
>TRBJ2-3|TRBV18|few|TRBD2
CASSPRPSTSGGEQDTQYF
TGTGCCAGCTCACCGCGCCCATCGACTAGCGGGGGGGAACAAGATACGCAGTATTTT
>TRBJ1-5|TRBV15|many|.
CATSRDRENSNQPQHF
TGTGCCACCAGCAGGGACCGTGAGAATAGCAATCAGCCCCAGCATTTT
>TRBJ2-2|TRBV7-9|many|.
CASSHGGGRANTGELFF
TGTGCCAGCAGCCATGGGGGCGGCAGGGCGAACACCGGGGAGCTGTTTTTT
>TRBJ1-6|TRBV5-5|many|.
CASSTWKTENSPLHF
TGTGCCAGCAGCACGTGGAAGACGGAGAATTCACCCCTCCACTTT
>TRBJ2-7|TRBV5-1|many|TRBD2
CASSFSGSTYEQYF
TGCGCCAGCAGCTTCAGCGGGAGTACATACGAGCAGTACTTC
>TRBJ2-1|TRBV4-1|many|.
CASRDYNEQFF
TGCGCCAGCAGGGATTACAATGAGCAGTTCTTC
>TRBJ2-3|TRBV7-3|many|TRBD2
CASSHKTSRADTQYF
TGTGCCAGCAGCCACAAGACTAGCAGGGCAGATACGCAGTATTTT
>TRBJ2-3|TRBV6-5|many|TRBD2
CACMSGRRETDTQYF
TGTGCCTGTATGAGCGGGAGACGGGAGACAGATACGCAGTATTTT